This T cell receptor (beta chain) was sequenced in a study of naive and memory T cell subsets. Broader study findings: Gini index rose across naive, CM, EM and EMRA in CD4 and CD8.

Germline assignment: CDR1 SGHKS and CDR2 YYEKEE (reference sequence). The CDR3 runs 16 residues. V shed 4 bases and J 5 bases; nucleotides not matched to a gene: 5. As concerns this clonotype: Its antigen is currently unknown.

Both TRBC1 and TRBC2 were covered by a beta constant-region primer of two equimolar oligonucleotides. TCRdb re-called the UMI-ligation and nested PCR reads through MiXCR, storing one row per CDR3 protein. In the table there are some 100,000 distinct CDR3 sequences, around 6.5% of which are singletons. Sequencing was carried out using central memory CD4+ T cells from blood. The origin of this receptor is a human donor in good health. The rearrangement uses TRBV5-5 and TRBJ2-2, with TRBD2 matching over 13 bases. The CDR3 reads CASSQLAGGRTGELFF. The CDR3 bases are TGTGCCAGCAGCCAACTAGCGGGGGGGCGAACCGGGGAGCTGTTTTTT.